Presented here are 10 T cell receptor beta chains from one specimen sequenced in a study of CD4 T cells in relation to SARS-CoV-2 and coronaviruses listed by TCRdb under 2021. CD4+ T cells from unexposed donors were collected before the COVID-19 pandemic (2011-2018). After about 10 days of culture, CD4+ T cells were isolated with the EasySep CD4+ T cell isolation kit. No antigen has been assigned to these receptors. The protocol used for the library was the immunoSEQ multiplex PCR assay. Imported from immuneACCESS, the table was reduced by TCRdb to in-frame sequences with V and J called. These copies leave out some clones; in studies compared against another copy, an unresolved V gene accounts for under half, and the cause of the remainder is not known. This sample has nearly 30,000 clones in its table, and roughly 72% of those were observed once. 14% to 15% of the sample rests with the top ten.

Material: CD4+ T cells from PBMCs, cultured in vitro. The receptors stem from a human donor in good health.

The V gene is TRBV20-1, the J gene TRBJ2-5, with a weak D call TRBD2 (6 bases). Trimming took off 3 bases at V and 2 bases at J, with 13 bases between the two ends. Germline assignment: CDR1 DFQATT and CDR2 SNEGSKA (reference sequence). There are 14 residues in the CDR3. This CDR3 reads CSASGGIGQETQYF. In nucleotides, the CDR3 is TGCAGTGCTAGTGGGGGGATAGGGCAAGAGACCCAGTACTTC.

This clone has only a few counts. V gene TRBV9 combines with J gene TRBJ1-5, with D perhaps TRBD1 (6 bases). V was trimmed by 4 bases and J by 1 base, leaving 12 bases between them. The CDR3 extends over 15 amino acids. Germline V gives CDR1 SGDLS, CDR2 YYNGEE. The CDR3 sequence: CASSKGGQSNQPQHF. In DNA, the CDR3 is TGTGCCAGCAGCAAGGGGGGGCAGAGCAATCAGCCCCAGCATTTT.

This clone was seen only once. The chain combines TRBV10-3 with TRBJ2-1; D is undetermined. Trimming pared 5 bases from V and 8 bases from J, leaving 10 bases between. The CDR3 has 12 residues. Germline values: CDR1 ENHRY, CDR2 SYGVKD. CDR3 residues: CAISKTWDEQFF. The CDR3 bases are TGTGCCATCAGTAAGACTTGGGATGAGCAGTTCTTC.

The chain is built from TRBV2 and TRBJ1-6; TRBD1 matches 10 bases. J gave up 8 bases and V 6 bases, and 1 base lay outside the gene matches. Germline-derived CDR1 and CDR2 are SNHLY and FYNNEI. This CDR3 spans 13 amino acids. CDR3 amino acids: CASSGQGDSPLHF. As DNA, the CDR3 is TGTGCCAGCAGCGGACAGGGGGATTCACCCCTCCACTTT.

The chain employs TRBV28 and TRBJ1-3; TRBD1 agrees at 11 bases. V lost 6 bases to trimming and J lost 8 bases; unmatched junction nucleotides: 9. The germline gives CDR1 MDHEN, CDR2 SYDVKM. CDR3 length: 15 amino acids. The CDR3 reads CASSYPGTGGYTIYF. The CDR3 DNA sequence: TGTGCCAGCAGCTACCCCGGGACAGGGGGATACACCATATATTTT.

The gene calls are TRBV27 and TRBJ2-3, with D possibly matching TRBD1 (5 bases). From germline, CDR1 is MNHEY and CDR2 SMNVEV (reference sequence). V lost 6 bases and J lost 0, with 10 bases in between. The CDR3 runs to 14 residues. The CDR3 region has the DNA TGTGCCAGCAGACCAGGGTCTAGCACAGATACGCAGTATTTT. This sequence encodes CASRPGSSTDTQYF.

In DNA form, the CDR3 reads TGTGCCATCAGCGACGGATCGACTGGAAACACCATATATTTT. Translating it yields CAISDGSTGNTIYF. The V call is TRBV10-3, the J call TRBJ1-3; D call uncertain. Trimming removed 6 bases from V and 2 bases from J, with 11 bases in between. Germline V gene lookup returns CDR1 ENHRY and CDR2 SYGVKD. The CDR3 is made up of 14 amino acids.

For the CDR3, the DNA is TGTGCCAGCAGCCGGGACAGGGGTTTGTCACCCCTCCACTTT. Translating it yields CASSRDRGLSPLHF. This chain uses TRBV6-5 with TRBJ1-6, with 10 bases aligning to TRBD1. V lost 6 bases, J lost 10 bases, and 6 bases stayed unmatched. Looked up from germline, CDR1 is MNHEY and CDR2 is SVGAGI. This CDR3 is built from 14 residues.

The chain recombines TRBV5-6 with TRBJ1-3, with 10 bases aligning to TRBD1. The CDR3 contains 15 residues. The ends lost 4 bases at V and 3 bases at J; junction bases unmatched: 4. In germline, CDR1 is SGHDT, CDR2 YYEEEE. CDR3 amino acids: CASSLRDRGGNTIYF. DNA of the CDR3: TGTGCCAGCAGCCTCCGGGACAGGGGTGGAAACACCATATATTTT.

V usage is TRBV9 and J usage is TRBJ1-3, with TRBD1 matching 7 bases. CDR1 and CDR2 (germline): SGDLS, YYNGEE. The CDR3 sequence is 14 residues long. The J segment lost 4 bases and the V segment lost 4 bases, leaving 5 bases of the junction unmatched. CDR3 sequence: CASSPQQGGNTIYF. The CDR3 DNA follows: TGTGCCAGCAGCCCCCAACAGGGGGGAAACACCATATATTTT. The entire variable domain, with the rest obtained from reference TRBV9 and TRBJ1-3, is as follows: DSGVTQTPKHLITATGQRVTLRCSPRSGDLSVYWYQQSLDQGLQFLIQYYNGEERAKGNILERFSAQQFPDLHSELNLSSLELGDSALYFCASSPQQGGNTIYFGEGSWLTVV.